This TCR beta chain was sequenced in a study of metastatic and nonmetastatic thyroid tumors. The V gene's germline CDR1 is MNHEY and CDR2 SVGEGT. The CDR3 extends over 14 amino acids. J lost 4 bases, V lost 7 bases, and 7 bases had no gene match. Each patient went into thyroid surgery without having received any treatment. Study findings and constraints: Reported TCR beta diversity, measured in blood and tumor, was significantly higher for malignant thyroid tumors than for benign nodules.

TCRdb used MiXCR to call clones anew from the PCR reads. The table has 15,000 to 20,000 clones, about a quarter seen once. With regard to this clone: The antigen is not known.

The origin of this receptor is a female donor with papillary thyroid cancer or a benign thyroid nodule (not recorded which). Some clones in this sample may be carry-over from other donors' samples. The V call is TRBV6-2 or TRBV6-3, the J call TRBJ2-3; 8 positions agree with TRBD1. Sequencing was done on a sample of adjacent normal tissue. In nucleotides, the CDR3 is TGTGCCAGCACCGACAGGGGTCGTTCAGATACGCAGTATTTT. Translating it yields CASTDRGRSDTQYF.